These T cell receptor beta chains were read from a single sample in a study of blood T cell repertoires in COVID-19. Sequenced by immunoSEQ multiplex PCR; TCRdb stores in-frame clones only, minus some. The table includes roughly 100,000 clones, about 88% detected once. The sample was peripheral blood. These receptors all come from a human donor in a cohort sampled during active COVID-19. The CDR3 runs from the conserved cysteine through the conserved F or W. Each record gives: D gene, V gene, J gene, clone size, CDR3 protein, CDR3 DNA. A D gene is named only where the DNA matches it firmly. Not all rows give a size; the values are once, few, many and, for expanded clones, a class.

D: -
V: TRBV6-5
J: TRBJ2-3
size: medium-sized
CDR3: CASSLGGGHTDTQYF
DNA: TGTGCCAGCAGCTTGGGCGGGGGACACACAGATACGCAGTATTTT

D: -
V: TRBV11-1
J: TRBJ2-2
size: -
CDR3: CASSLFQTTITGELFF
DNA: TGTGCCAGCAGCTTGTTTCAGACTACAATCACCGGGGAGCTGTTTTTT

D: -
V: TRBV6-5
J: TRBJ2-7
size: -
CDR3: CASSYAQGGSYEQYF
DNA: TGTGCCAGCAGTTATGCACAGGGCGGGTCCTACGAGCAGTACTTC

D: -
V: TRBV5-1
J: TRBJ2-5
size: -
CDR3: CASRVGVEETQYF
DNA: TGCGCCAGCAGGGTGGGCGTAGAAGAGACCCAGTACTTC

D: TRBD2
V: TRBV3-1/TRBV3-2
J: TRBJ2-6
size: -
CDR3: CASSRGGLSGANVLTF
DNA: TGTGCCAGCAGCCGGGGGGGACTATCTGGGGCCAACGTCCTGACTTTC

D: TRBD2
V: TRBV4-2
J: TRBJ2-5
size: -
CDR3: CASSQDPGTSGAETQYF
DNA: TGTGCCAGCAGCCAAGACCCCGGGACTAGCGGGGCTGAGACCCAGTACTTC

D: TRBD1
V: TRBV6-5
J: TRBJ2-7
size: few
CDR3: CASSRQGTNEQYF
DNA: TGTGCCAGCAGCCGACAGGGTACGAACGAGCAGTACTTC

D: TRBD1
V: TRBV5-6
J: TRBJ2-7
size: -
CDR3: CASSGTASSYEQYF
DNA: TGTGCCAGCAGCGGGACAGCAAGCTCCTACGAGCAGTACTTC

D: TRBD2
V: TRBV11-1
J: TRBJ2-4
size: -
CDR3: CASSFGGSGDIQYF
DNA: TGTGCCAGCAGCTTCGGCGGGAGCGGAGACATTCAGTACTTC

D: -
V: TRBV9
J: TRBJ2-1
size: -
CDR3: CASSSRYGGLGNEQFF
DNA: TGTGCCAGCAGCTCTCGATATGGCGGGTTGGGGAATGAGCAGTTCTTC

D: TRBD2
V: TRBV7-2
J: TRBJ2-3
size: -
CDR3: CASSPQGASGGVGYF
DNA: TGTGCCAGCAGCCCTCAGGGGGCTAGCGGGGGGGTTGGCTATTTT

D: -
V: TRBV28
J: TRBJ1-1
size: once
CDR3: CASTRGGLMNTEAFF
DNA: TGTGCCAGCACCCGGGGGGGGCTGATGAACACTGAAGCTTTCTTT

D: TRBD2
V: TRBV5-1
J: TRBJ2-5
size: -
CDR3: CASSPYSGTRIMETQYF
DNA: TGCGCCAGCAGCCCCTACTCCGGGACTAGAATTATGGAGACCCAGTACTTC

D: -
V: TRBV7-2
J: TRBJ2-5
size: -
CDR3: CASSFQGGGQETQYF
DNA: TGTGCCAGCAGCTTCCAGGGAGGGGGGCAAGAGACCCAGTACTTC

D: TRBD1
V: TRBV3-1/TRBV3-2
J: TRBJ1-4
size: -
CDR3: CASSLGQGGGEKLFF
DNA: TGTGCCAGCAGCCTAGGACAGGGGGGGGGAGAAAAACTGTTTTTT

D: -
V: TRBV9
J: TRBJ2-6
size: -
CDR3: CASSGRRSSSGANVLTF
DNA: TGTGCCAGCAGCGGGAGGAGATCCAGCTCTGGGGCCAACGTCCTGACTTTC

D: TRBD2
V: TRBV10-2
J: TRBJ2-5
size: -
CDR3: CASSEYLAGEETQYF
DNA: TGCGCCAGCAGTGAGTACCTAGCGGGAGAAGAGACCCAGTACTTC

D: TRBD2
V: TRBV9
J: TRBJ2-5
size: few
CDR3: CASSVGTSGSSMETQYF
DNA: TGTGCCAGCAGCGTAGGGACTAGCGGGAGTTCAATGGAGACCCAGTACTTC

D: -
V: TRBV3-1/TRBV3-2
J: TRBJ1-2
size: -
CDR3: CASSQLGLDGYTF
DNA: TGTGCCAGCAGCCAACTGGGTCTAGATGGCTACACCTTC

D: TRBD2
V: TRBV24-1
J: TRBJ2-3
size: -
CDR3: CATSALLAGDSTQYF
DNA: TGTGCCACCAGTGCCTTACTAGCGGGGGACTCTACGCAGTATTTT

D: TRBD2
V: TRBV3-1/TRBV3-2
J: TRBJ2-2
size: -
CDR3: CASSQSLAGTGELFF
DNA: TGTGCCAGCAGCCAAAGTCTAGCGGGCACCGGGGAGCTGTTTTTT

D: -
V: TRBV20-1
J: TRBJ1-1
size: -
CDR3: CSPLKNTEAFF
DNA: TGCAGCCCCCTAAAGAACACTGAAGCTTTCTTT

D: -
V: TRBV7-9
J: TRBJ1-2
size: -
CDR3: CASSLINYGYTF
DNA: TGTGCCAGCAGCCTTATAAACTATGGCTACACCTTC

D: -
V: TRBV29-1
J: TRBJ1-5
size: -
CDR3: CSVVEGGGQPQHF
DNA: TGCAGCGTTGTCGAAGGCGGGGGGCAGCCCCAGCATTTT

D: TRBD2
V: TRBV28
J: TRBJ2-3
size: -
CDR3: CASSFPGTSGRTDTQYF
DNA: TGTGCCAGCAGTTTCCCCGGGACTAGCGGTCGCACAGATACGCAGTATTTT

D: TRBD2
V: TRBV9
J: TRBJ2-1
size: -
CDR3: CASSVAWASGLDEQFF
DNA: TGTGCCAGCAGCGTAGCCTGGGCTAGCGGGTTGGATGAGCAGTTCTTC

D: TRBD2
V: TRBV3-1/TRBV3-2
J: TRBJ2-7
size: few
CDR3: CASSPRVAGGYEQYF
DNA: TGTGCCAGCAGCCCTCGGGTAGCGGGGGGCTACGAGCAGTACTTC

D: TRBD2
V: TRBV9
J: TRBJ2-1
size: -
CDR3: CASSPTPGLAGLNEQFF
DNA: TGTGCCAGCAGCCCCACCCCGGGACTAGCGGGTCTCAATGAGCAGTTCTTC

D: -
V: TRBV6-5
J: TRBJ2-3
size: -
CDR3: CASTRIGGVGNTQYF
DNA: TGTGCCAGCACGAGGATCGGGGGAGTGGGTAATACGCAGTATTTT

D: -
V: TRBV5-1
J: TRBJ2-3
size: few
CDR3: CASSLASSTDTQYF
DNA: TGCGCCAGCAGCTTGGCGTCTAGCACAGATACGCAGTATTTT

D: TRBD1
V: TRBV28
J: TRBJ1-5
size: -
CDR3: CASGLPPQGASQPQHF
DNA: TGTGCCAGCGGACTACCTCCGCAGGGGGCGAGTCAGCCCCAGCATTTT

D: -
V: TRBV2
J: TRBJ1-1
size: -
CDR3: CASTGGRVTEAFF
DNA: TGTGCCAGCACCGGGGGGCGCGTCACTGAAGCTTTCTTT

D: -
V: TRBV6-6
J: TRBJ2-6
size: -
CDR3: CASTPVGSGANVLTF
DNA: TGTGCCAGCACTCCCGTCGGCTCTGGGGCCAACGTCCTGACTTTC

D: -
V: TRBV4-1
J: TRBJ2-3
size: -
CDR3: CASSLLADTQYF
DNA: TGCGCCAGCAGCCTACTGGCAGATACGCAGTATTTT

D: -
V: TRBV5-5
J: TRBJ2-1
size: -
CDR3: CASSLWADSYNEQFF
DNA: TGTGCCAGCAGCTTATGGGCAGACTCCTACAATGAGCAGTTCTTC

D: TRBD2
V: TRBV6-5
J: TRBJ2-5
size: -
CDR3: CASRDLAGGRETQYF
DNA: TGTGCCAGCAGGGACCTAGCGGGGGGTCGGGAGACCCAGTACTTC

D: -
V: TRBV7-9
J: TRBJ2-1
size: -
CDR3: CASSPNWQRGLYNEQFF
DNA: TGTGCCAGCAGCCCAAATTGGCAAAGGGGCCTCTACAATGAGCAGTTCTTC

D: TRBD1
V: TRBV6-4
J: TRBJ2-1
size: -
CDR3: CASSFLRQGEKFF
DNA: TGTGCCAGCAGTTTCCTCAGACAGGGGGAGAAGTTCTTC

D: -
V: TRBV7-8
J: TRBJ2-5
size: -
CDR3: CASSLVVGHGSQETQYF
DNA: TGTGCCAGCAGCTTAGTGGTGGGACATGGGTCCCAAGAGACCCAGTACTTC

D: -
V: TRBV3-1/TRBV3-2
J: TRBJ2-7
size: -
CDR3: CASSQLAGEQYF
DNA: TGTGCCAGCAGCCAATTAGCAGGGGAACAGTACTTC

D: TRBD2
V: TRBV7-8
J: TRBJ2-2
size: once
CDR3: CASSWIAGGNTGELFF
DNA: TGTGCCAGCAGCTGGATAGCGGGAGGGAACACCGGGGAGCTGTTTTTT

D: -
V: TRBV18
J: TRBJ2-2
size: -
CDR3: CASSPGPPGRELFF
DNA: TGTGCCAGCTCACCCGGCCCGCCAGGGAGGGAGCTGTTTTTT

D: TRBD1
V: TRBV9
J: TRBJ1-2
size: -
CDR3: CASSTGQGNNYGYTF
DNA: TGTGCCAGCAGCACCGGACAGGGGAACAACTATGGCTACACCTTC

D: -
V: TRBV12-5
J: TRBJ2-4
size: -
CDR3: CASGAQGKVGIQYF
DNA: TGTGCTAGTGGTGCTCAGGGGAAAGTGGGCATTCAGTACTTC

D: -
V: TRBV24-1
J: TRBJ1-2
size: -
CDR3: CATSDFTGSGYTF
DNA: TGTGCCACCAGTGATTTTACGGGAAGTGGCTACACCTTC

D: TRBD1
V: TRBV6-6
J: TRBJ2-5
size: -
CDR3: CASSLQGPRLETQYF
DNA: TGTGCCAGCAGTTTACAGGGGCCCCGTTTAGAGACCCAGTACTTC

D: TRBD1
V: TRBV19
J: TRBJ1-1
size: -
CDR3: CASSATDRLPLDTEAFF
DNA: TGTGCCAGTAGTGCTACGGACAGGCTCCCCTTAGACACTGAAGCTTTCTTT

D: -
V: TRBV2
J: TRBJ2-5
size: once
CDR3: CASSSVETQYF
DNA: TGTGCCAGCAGCTCTGTTGAGACCCAGTACTTC

D: TRBD1
V: TRBV23-1
J: TRBJ2-7
size: -
CDR3: CASSHCGQGAREQYF
DNA: TGCGCCAGCAGTCACTGCGGACAGGGGGCGAGGGAGCAGTACTTC

D: TRBD2
V: TRBV27
J: TRBJ2-7
size: -
CDR3: CASSWSGRPTYEQYF
DNA: TGTGCCAGCAGTTGGAGCGGGAGGCCAACCTACGAGCAGTACTTC

D: TRBD1
V: TRBV5-5
J: TRBJ1-5
size: -
CDR3: CASSLEGDSYQPQHF
DNA: TGTGCCAGCAGCTTAGAGGGGGACAGTTATCAGCCCCAGCATTTT

D: -
V: TRBV7-8
J: TRBJ2-5
size: -
CDR3: CASSSSQSETQYF
DNA: TGTGCCAGCAGCTCCTCACAATCAGAGACCCAGTACTTC

D: TRBD2
V: TRBV9
J: TRBJ2-1
size: once
CDR3: CASSELAGPGNEQFF
DNA: TGTGCCAGCAGCGAGCTAGCGGGGCCTGGCAATGAGCAGTTCTTC

D: TRBD2
V: TRBV7-9
J: TRBJ2-1
size: -
CDR3: CASSFSIAGGGNEQFF
DNA: TGTGCCAGCAGCTTCTCTATAGCGGGAGGAGGCAATGAGCAGTTCTTC

D: -
V: TRBV9
J: TRBJ2-4
size: -
CDR3: CASSVATGSKNIQYF
DNA: TGTGCCAGCAGCGTAGCGACAGGTTCCAAAAACATTCAGTACTTC